This T cell receptor (beta chain) was sequenced for a study of regulatory T cells in long-lasting Graves disease. Trimming stripped 6 bases from V and 6 bases from J, with 11 bases between. The CDR3 has 13 amino acids. Study outcomes and limitations: Persistent disease preferred TRBV28, TRBJ1-2 and TRBJ2-5. Researchers reported studying only peripheral blood, not thyroid tissue.

Library construction for TCR beta used iRepertoire HTBI primers and Arm-PCR of CDR3 regions. Study processing details: Looking across samples, the authors found some 60 TRBV and some 15 TRBJ segments. Using its own MiXCR run on the multiplex PCR reads, TCRdb lists one record per CDR3 protein. In this record, the V and J calls reflect TCRdb's handling and not the investigators' own analysis. The data contain 360,000 or so distinct CDR3 sequences, 15% to 20% of them singletons. A note on this clonotype: Its antigen remains unidentified.

Time point defined: newly diagnosed GD, antithyroid drugs for less than 3 months. From RNA extracted from PBMCs, the TCR library was made. A further study also used this sample, focusing on T cells in Graves' hyperthyroidism and ophthalmopathy.

This TCR was recovered from a woman between 18 and 30 years old with Graves disease. The chain recombines TRBV12-3 or TRBV12-4 with TRBJ2-2, with D perhaps TRBD2 (6 bases). The starting material was peripheral blood mononuclear cells (PBMCs), obtained at new diagnosis, from a patient treated with antithyroid drugs. DNA of the CDR3: TGTGCCAGCAGGTCACTAGCCTCCGGGGAGCTGTTTTTT. Translation gives CASRSLASGELFF.